The text below deals with one T cell receptor beta chain. These data are taken from a study of blood T cell repertoires in COVID-19. About the study: Spain, Italy and the United States supplied samples that represented acute and convalescent COVID-19.

Sequenced by immunoSEQ multiplex PCR; TCRdb stores in-frame clones only, minus some. Of about 390,000 clones in the sample, approximately 87% were seen once. V dropped 2 bases and J dropped 10 bases, with 9 bases sitting between them. The CDR3 is made up of 12 amino acids. The germline V gene has CDR1 MNHEY and CDR2 SMNVEV (reference sequence). Those enrolled, adults aged about 18 to 89 years, came from roughly 23 US areas. Cohorts were determined from participant-reported clinical history. Donors of Cohort 3 who recovered were those that had two negative PCRs, clearance, or symptom resolution. This chain uses TRBV27 with TRBJ2-1; D gene uncertain. The sample consisted of PBMCs or T cells enriched from blood (not recorded which). This receptor was identified in a woman in her fifties or sixties who had recovered from COVID-19. The CDR3 reads CASSLTSEEQFF. As DNA, the CDR3 is TGTGCCAGCAGTTTAACTTCGGAGGAGCAGTTCTTC.